The 22 T cell receptor beta chains below were found in one sample sequenced in a study of blood T cells in healthy people across ages. Together with a sample-barcoded 5' primer, a J-beta primer mix was included in a second PCR lasting about 6 to 11 cycles. Using its own MiXCR run on the 5' RACE reads, TCRdb lists one record per CDR3 protein. The sample lists approximately 1.5 million distinct CDR3 sequences; roughly two fifths were seen once. Material for sequencing was blood. The source is a woman between 18 and 30 years old in good health.

This clonotype was counted ten times or more. V and J are TRBV9 and TRBJ2-1; 8 bases are shared with TRBD2. CDR1 and CDR2 from the germline V gene are SGDLS and YYNGEE. CDR3 length: 15 residues. The trim removed 3 bases at V and 9 bases at J, leaving 11 bases unmatched. The CDR3 DNA is TGTGCCAGCAGCGCCCCGGGACTAGATTCGAGTGAGCAGTTCTTC. As protein: CASSAPGLDSSEQFF.

This clonotype was detected once. The chain recombines TRBV25-1 with TRBJ2-3, with a possible D match to TRBD2 (6 bases). This CDR3 comprises 15 residues. Trimming cost V 3 bases and J 3 bases, with 13 bases left between them. Germline-derived CDR1 and CDR2 are MGHDK and SYGVNS. CDR3 sequence reads: CASSEGGFETDTQYF. In DNA form, the CDR3 reads TGTGCCAGCAGTGAGGGGGGTTTTGAGACAGATACGCAGTATTTT.

Note on this clonotype: A clone one base away is much larger, so this may be a read error. V usage is TRBV12-3 or TRBV12-4 and J usage is TRBJ2-3; D ambiguous. The CDR3 sequence is 13 residues long. V was pared by 4 bases and J by 10 bases, with 15 bases between. In DNA, the CDR3 is TGTGCCAGCAGTTGTCCCGGCTGCGATGCGCAGTATTTT. The encoded protein is CASSCPGCDAQYF.

In its sample, this clonotype was seen a few times. This chain connects TRBV4-1 to TRBJ1-2; possible D gene TRBD1, 5 bases. Germline V lookup: CDR1 MGHRA, CDR2 YSYEKL. CDR3 length equals 15 residues. Trimming left V 2 bases short and J 8 bases short, with 18 bases between. The CDR3 DNA follows: TGCGCCAGCAGCCAACCCCTACGGCCAGGGAGCGGCTACACCTTC. This codes for CASSQPLRPGSGYTF.

The V and J genes are TRBV7-2 and TRBJ2-5; the match to TRBD2 covers 9 bases. V was pared by 2 bases and J by 2 bases, with 6 bases of the junction left unmatched. Germline CDR1 reads SGHTA; CDR2 reads FQGNSA. The CDR3 totals 16 residues. CDR3 nucleotides: TGTGCCAGCAGCTTACTGCTAGCGGGGCGACAAGAGACCCAGTACTTC. Encoded protein: CASSLLLAGRQETQYF. The entire variable domain, with the rest obtained from reference TRBV7-2 and TRBJ2-5, is as follows: GAGVSQSPSNKVTEKGKDVELRCDPISGHTALYWYRQSLGQGLEFLIYFQGNSAPDKSGLPSDRFSAERTGGSVSTLTIQRTQQEDSAVYLCASSLLLAGRQETQYFGPGTRLLVL.

This clonotype has a handful of counts. The chain joins TRBV4-2 to TRBJ1-2; D is unclear. The ends were cut back, 1 base at V and 4 bases at J, with 10 bases in the middle. The CDR3 is made up of 14 amino acids. CDR1 and CDR2 from the germline V gene are LGHNA and YNFKEQ. The CDR3 DNA sequence: TGTGCCAGCAGCCAAGTGGGAGACTTCTATGGCTACACCTTC. This gives the protein CASSQVGDFYGYTF.

A remark on this clonotype: A read error is possible here, since a much larger clone lies one base away. The chain is built from TRBV9 and TRBJ2-5, with 8 bases that match TRBD1. Gene TRBJ2-1 matches the end of the DNA better, so the J call may be wrong. The CDR3 runs to 14 residues. Germline lookup yields CDR1 SGDLS and CDR2 YYNGEE. For the CDR3, the DNA is TGTGCCAGCAGCGTGGACAGGGACCAAGAGACCCAGTTCTTC. Translating it yields CASSVDRDQETQFF.

Details on this clonotype: This CDR3 is missing its conserved last phenylalanine or tryptophan, likely due to a read error. The DNA is left out, because the CDR3 cannot be placed on it with certainty; the CDR3 is given as TCRdb lists it. The chain joins TRBV12-3 or TRBV12-4 to TRBJ2-5; TRBD2 is taken as the D call from the table, unchecked against the DNA. Ends included, the CDR3 has 16 residues. The CDR3 sequence: CASLGLNLGDGYTFGS.

This clonotype was observed once. Just one base apart from a much larger clone, this may be a read error. This rearrangement joins TRBV4-2 to TRBJ2-1; D might be TRBD1 (5 bases). Germline lookup yields CDR1 LGHNA and CDR2 YNFKEQ. This CDR3 is built from 15 residues. CDR3 in amino acids: CASSQDIQAYSEQFF. The CDR3 region has the DNA TGTGCCAGCAGCCAAGACATACAGGCCTACAGTGAGCAGTTCTTC.

J is TRBJ2-1 and V is TRBV19; D not resolved. CDR1 and CDR2 from the germline V gene are LNHDA and SQIVND (reference sequence). V lost 5 bases to trimming and J lost 6 bases, with 17 bases between them. The CDR3 extends over 15 amino acids. The CDR3, as DNA: TGTGCCAGTAGTCCATACGTGGGCTCGGTCAATGAGCAGTTCTTC. It translates to CASSPYVGSVNEQFF. Using reference TRBV19 and TRBJ2-1 for the parts outside the CDR3, the full variable domain is DGGITQSPKYLFRKEGQNVTLSCEQNLNHDAMYWYRQDPGQGLRLIYYSQIVNDFQKGDIAEGYSVSREKKESFPLTVTSAQKNPTAFYLCASSPYVGSVNEQFFGPGTRLTVL.

DNA for the CDR3: TGTGCCACCAGCAAATCGCCCGGGACAGGTTACGATGAGCAGTTCTTC. Its translation: CATSKSPGTGYDEQFF. The chain is built from TRBV15 and TRBJ2-1, with 8 bases lining up with TRBD1. V shed 4 bases, J shed 8 bases, and the junction held 13 bases outside the gene matches. The CDR3 contains 16 residues. Germline V gives CDR1 LNHNV, CDR2 YYDKDF (reference sequence).

In the case of this clonotype: The junction shows a germline mismatch at one end, possibly a read error. The chain recombines TRBV27 with TRBJ2-3, with TRBD1 identical over 7 bases. This CDR3 has 16 amino acids. CDR1 and CDR2 (germline): MNHEY, SMNVEV (reference sequence). The CDR3 reads CASPSKGASSTETQYF. In DNA form, the CDR3 reads TGTGCCAGCCCGAGTAAGGGGGCTTCAAGCACAGAAACGCAGTATTTT.

This rearrangement joins TRBV4-2 to TRBJ1-2; TRBD1 is a possible D gene (6 bases). Germline V gene lookup returns CDR1 LGHNA and CDR2 YNFKEQ. V was cut by 1 base and J by 4 bases, with 13 bases left in between. This CDR3 contains 15 residues. The CDR3 DNA follows: TGTGCCAGCAGCCAAGCAGAAGGGGGAGGCTATGGCTACACCTTC. Translation gives CASSQAEGGGYGYTF.

In its sample, this clonotype was seen a few times. This rearrangement joins TRBV28 to TRBJ1-6; no reliable D call. The V and J ends lost 7 bases and 8 bases respectively, with 21 bases between them. This CDR3 region has 16 residues. Per the germline V gene, CDR1 is MDHEN and CDR2 is SYDVKM. The CDR3 nucleotides read TGTGCCAGCACTCCGCCAACACCGCCCCAGGATTCACCCCTCCACTTT. It codes for CASTPPTPPQDSPLHF.

This clonotype has a count of ten or more. The rearrangement uses TRBV29-1 and TRBJ2-1; D gene uncertain. This CDR3 spans 11 amino acids. Per germline, CDR1 SQVTM and CDR2 ANQGSEA. V was clipped by 0 bases and J by 9 bases, with 6 bases between them. The CDR3 DNA follows: TGCAGCGTTGAAGAATTGGGTGAGCAGTTCTTC. Translation gives CSVEELGEQFF.

This clonotype was observed a few times. This chain joins TRBV6-1 and TRBJ1-2; possible D gene TRBD1, 5 bases. Germline assignment: CDR1 MNHNS and CDR2 SASEGT. The CDR3 sequence is 14 residues long. Trimming left V 5 bases short and J 4 bases short, with 14 bases between. The CDR3 bases are TGTGCCAGCAGTCCCTCCCGGCAGGGCTATGGCTACACCTTC. This translates into CASSPSRQGYGYTF.

This chain joins TRBV29-1 and TRBJ2-1; possibly TRBD2 for D (5 bases). This CDR3 spans 13 amino acids. Trimming shortened V by 6 bases and J by 9 bases, and 18 bases separated the two germline ends. CDR1 SQVTM and CDR2 ANQGSEA come from the germline V gene. The DNA of the CDR3 is TGCAGCGTGAGATCATCCGGGGAGAGTGAGCAGTTCTTC. Encoded protein: CSVRSSGESEQFF.

The chain has TRBV6-2 or TRBV6-3 and TRBJ1-2; 9 nucleotides align to TRBD1. Germline V gives CDR1 MNHEY, CDR2 SVGEGT. The CDR3 loop spans 18 amino acids. The V and J ends lost 0 bases and 3 bases, in that order; junction bases with no gene match: 11. The CDR3 DNA is TGTGCCAGCAGTTACTCGATGGCAACGAGACAGGGGGACTATGGCTACACCTTC. Protein: CASSYSMATRQGDYGYTF.

This clonotype was seen ten or more times. The chain uses TRBV7-2 and TRBJ1-5, with D hard to call. This CDR3 spans 15 amino acids. V gave up 1 base and J gave up 0 bases, with 7 bases separating them. CDR1 SGHTA and CDR2 FQGNSA come from the germline V gene. The CDR3 region is CASSLGRNSNQPQHF. Written as DNA, the CDR3 is TGTGCCAGCAGCTTAGGCCGGAATAGCAATCAGCCCCAGCATTTT.

The rearrangement joins TRBV10-3 to TRBJ2-3; D not certain. Deletions cut 4 bases from V and 6 bases from J, with 5 bases between. This CDR3 has 11 residues. Germline CDR1 and CDR2: ENHRY and SYGVKD. CDR3 amino acids: CAISARDTQYF. CDR3 DNA sequence: TGTGCCATCAGTGCACGGGATACGCAGTATTTT.

The V gene is TRBV18, the J gene TRBJ1-1; perhaps TRBD1 as D (6 bases). This CDR3 is 15 amino acids long. The V gene's germline CDR1 is KGHSH and CDR2 LQKENI. Trimming took 5 bases from V and 1 from J, leaving 14 bases between them. CDR3 region: CASSSPGHRNTEAFF. The CDR3 DNA reads as TGTGCCAGCTCATCCCCGGGACATCGGAACACTGAAGCTTTCTTT.

The chain combines TRBV6-1 with TRBJ2-7, with 11 bases lining up with TRBD2. Trimming cost V 7 bases and J 7 bases; bases outside gene matches: 18. This CDR3 region has 17 residues. CDR1 is MNHNS and CDR2 is SASEGT in the germline V gene. The CDR3 sequence is CASNDGKGLAVYNEQYF. The CDR3 DNA reads TGTGCCAGCAACGACGGGAAGGGACTAGCGGTATACAATGAGCAGTACTTC.